The 15 T cell receptor beta chains presented below share a single source sample, sequenced in a study of shared clonotypes between healthy human individuals (dated by TCRdb to 2020 to 2021). Libraries were built with the immunoSEQ multiplex PCR assay. This immuneACCESS table, as held by TCRdb, lists in-frame sequences with V and J called but not all clones. Of the missing ones, under half trace to an unresolved V gene in checked studies; the others have no known cause. In this sample the table shows about 670,000 clones, about three quarters of which occur a single time. The ten most abundant clones make up about 2% of the sample. The sample taken for sequencing was memory CD4+ T cells sorted from blood. The cell subset or site label of this sample denotes: CD45RA-negative fraction. These receptors were collected from a woman aged 25 to 45 in good health.

The chain joins TRBV27 to TRBJ2-2; 9 bases align to TRBD2. The CDR3 spans 15 residues. Germline V gene data show CDR1 as MNHEY and CDR2 as SMNVEV (reference sequence). Unmatched junction bases numbered 4, after V lost 5 bases and J lost 3 bases. The CDR3 sequence is CASSTRTSDTGELFF. For the CDR3, the DNA is TGTGCCAGCAGTACGAGGACTAGCGACACCGGGGAGCTGTTTTTT.

The rearrangement uses TRBV14 and TRBJ1-2; 11 bases are a match to TRBD1. Trimming cost V 1 base and J 0 bases; bases outside gene matches: 13. CDR1 is SGHDN and CDR2 is FVKESK in the germline V gene. This CDR3 has 20 residues. The CDR3 DNA reads as TGTGCCAGCAGCCAAGCCAGGAAAGGGGACAGGGGGGCCCCTAACTATGGCTACACCTTC. Protein sequence: CASSQARKGDRGAPNYGYTF.

This clone was recorded a few times. Other DNA sequences in this specimen translate into the identical CDR3. This chain joins TRBV10-3 and TRBJ1-3; D gene ambiguous. V lost 3 bases and J lost 2, with 8 bases in between. The CDR3 length is 14 residues. Germline values: CDR1 ENHRY, CDR2 SYGVKD. The CDR3 is CAISDPRAGNTIYF. CDR3 DNA: TGTGCCATCAGTGATCCCAGAGCTGGAAACACCATATATTTT.

The V and J genes are TRBV11-2 and TRBJ2-1, with a weak D call TRBD1 (6 bases). The CDR3 covers 14 residues. Germline assignment: CDR1 SGHAT and CDR2 FQNNGV. V lost 0 bases and J 6 bases, leaving 9 bases between the germline ends. CDR3 region: CASSLDAGVNEQFF. The CDR3 nucleotides are TGTGCCAGCAGCTTAGATGCAGGGGTCAATGAGCAGTTCTTC.

The chain recombines TRBV6-8 with TRBJ2-7, with D possibly matching TRBD2 (6 bases). This CDR3 comprises 16 residues. V lost 0 bases to trimming and J lost 0 bases, with 12 bases between them. Looked up from germline, CDR1 is MNHGY and CDR2 is SAAAGT. The CDR3 sequence is CASSYSEVGGSYEQYF. The CDR3 coding sequence is TGTGCCAGCAGTTACTCGGAAGTGGGAGGCTCCTACGAGCAGTACTTC.

The chain carries TRBV2 and TRBJ2-1; TRBD2 matches at 8 bases. CDR3 length: 14 amino acids. Germline loops: CDR1 SNHLY, CDR2 FYNNEI. With 6 bases clipped from V and 10 bases from J, the junction kept 11 bases outside the gene matches. CDR3 sequence: CASSLQGTRGEQFF. In DNA form, the CDR3 reads TGTGCCAGCAGCCTACAAGGGACTAGGGGAGAGCAGTTCTTC. Supplemented by reference TRBV2 and TRBJ2-1, the full variable domain reads EPEVTQTPSHQVTQMGQEVILRCVPISNHLYFYWYRQILGQKVEFLVSFYNNEISEKSEIFDDQFSVERPDGSNFTLKIRSTKLEDSAMYFCASSLQGTRGEQFFGPGTRLTVL.

The chain combines TRBV19 with TRBJ1-5; 8 bases map to TRBD1. CDR1 and CDR2 (germline): LNHDA, SQIVND (reference sequence). The length of the CDR3 is 14 residues. Losses at the gene ends were 6 bases for V and 5 bases for J; bases not matched to a gene: 6. The DNA of the CDR3 is TGTGCCAGTAGGAGACAGGGGACGGATCAGCCCCAGCATTTT. Protein product: CASRRQGTDQPQHF.

This rearrangement joins TRBV4-1 to TRBJ2-1, with 9 positions matching TRBD1. V trimming: 6 bases; J trimming: 0 bases; junction bases outside the gene matches: 6. This CDR3 is built from 16 residues. Germline loops: CDR1 MGHRA, CDR2 YSYEKL. CDR3: CASRRQGGGSYNEQFF. CDR3 bases: TGCGCCAGCAGGCGACAGGGGGGGGGCTCCTACAATGAGCAGTTCTTC.

The chain combines TRBV6-4 with TRBJ1-5, with 10 bases aligning to TRBD1. Losses at the gene ends were 6 bases for V and 3 bases for J; bases not matched to a gene: 5. The CDR3 loop spans 15 amino acids. Looked up from germline, CDR1 is MRHNA and CDR2 is SNTAGT. CDR3 region: CASREGTGDNQPQHF. CDR3 nucleotide sequence: TGTGCCAGCAGGGAGGGGACAGGGGACAATCAGCCCCAGCATTTT.

On this clone: This sample includes further DNA sequences coding for the same CDR3. This chain joins TRBV27 and TRBJ2-7; 10 bases map to TRBD1. After removal of 5 bases from V and 2 bases from J, the junction contained 6 bases not matched to a gene. There are 15 residues in the CDR3. Germline loops: CDR1 MNHEY, CDR2 SMNVEV (reference sequence). In DNA, the CDR3 is TGTGCCAGCAGTCCCAGGACAGGGGGAACCTACGAGCAGTACTTC. Translating gives CASSPRTGGTYEQYF.

Comment on this clone: The DNA is omitted, as the CDR3 cannot be located on it reliably, and the CDR3 follows TCRdb's listing. The chain joins TRBV6-1 to TRBJ2-7; TRBD1, the D gene given by the table, was not confirmed from the DNA. The CDR3 spans 15 amino acids, including both terminal residues. CDR1 and CDR2 from the germline V gene are MNHNS and SASEGT. The CDR3 protein is CASRDLWTSSYEQYF.

This chain connects TRBV18 to TRBJ2-5; TRBD2 might be the D (6 bases). V dropped 1 base and J dropped 1 base, with 10 bases sitting between them. The V gene's germline CDR1 is KGHSH and CDR2 LQKENI. This CDR3 is built from 15 residues. CDR3 amino acids: CASSPRFGGQETQYF. The DNA for the CDR3 is TGTGCCAGCTCACCACGGTTCGGGGGCCAAGAGACCCAGTACTTC. The entire variable domain, with the rest obtained from reference TRBV18 and TRBJ2-5, is as follows: NAGVMQNPRHLVRRRGQEARLRCSPMKGHSHVYWYRQLPEEGLKFMVYLQKENIIDESGMPKERFSAEFPKEGPSILRIQQVVRGDSAAYFCASSPRFGGQETQYFGPGTRLLVL.

CDR3 sequence reads: CASSPRQAVPSYGYTF. DNA of the CDR3: TGTGCCAGCAGTCCCAGACAGGCGGTCCCTTCCTATGGCTACACCTTC. V is TRBV2 and J is TRBJ1-2, with D maybe TRBD1 (6 bases). The CDR3 extends over 16 amino acids. Deletions cut 5 bases from V and 4 bases from J, with 20 bases between. The germline V gene encodes CDR1 SNHLY and CDR2 FYNNEI.

The chain couples TRBV11-3 to TRBJ2-2, with a tentative D call TRBD2 (6 bases). Per germline, CDR1 SGHNT and CDR2 YENEEA. V shed 5 bases and J shed 4 bases, with 11 bases lying between them. This CDR3 comprises 14 residues. The CDR3 region has the DNA TGTGCCAGCAGCGTTGCGGGATCCACCGGGGAGCTGTTTTTT. It specifies CASSVAGSTGELFF.

The chain carries TRBV5-1 and TRBJ2-5; 7 bases fit TRBD1. The CDR3 has 14 residues. Per the germline V gene, CDR1 is SGHRS and CDR2 is YFSETQ. J lost 2 bases, V lost 6 bases, and 7 bases had no gene match. CDR3: CASKRDSTQETQYF. The CDR3 DNA is TGCGCCAGCAAACGGGACAGTACTCAAGAGACCCAGTACTTC.